The 9 T cell receptor beta chains reported below all come from one sample, sequenced in a study of OX40 agonist ivuxolimab in advanced cancers. TCRdb's table, derived via immunoSEQ multiplex PCR, lists solely in-frame clones and lacks some. The sample has tens of thousands of clones; 84% are singletons. The specimen comprised CD4+ or CD8+ T cells sorted from blood, sampled in a trial of the OX40 agonist ivuxolimab. The receptors derive from an adult with an advanced solid tumor such as melanoma, head and neck, liver or kidney cancer.

The J gene is TRBJ2-7, the V gene TRBV27; tentative D call: TRBD2 (6 bases). V lost 6 bases to trimming and J lost 2 bases, with 14 bases between them. This CDR3 is 14 amino acids long. Germline CDR1 MNHEY, CDR2 SMNVEV (reference sequence). CDR3 nucleotide sequence: TGTGCCAGCAGCCGTAGCGGTATTCCCTACGAGCAGTACTTC. This codes for CASSRSGIPYEQYF.

The V call is TRBV27, the J call TRBJ2-1; D gene ambiguous. Trimming removed 5 bases from V and 8 bases from J, with 10 bases in between. This CDR3 region has 12 residues. CDR1 and CDR2 from the germline V gene are MNHEY and SMNVEV (reference sequence). CDR3 sequence (DNA): TGTGCCAGCAGTCCCCGCACGGATGAGCAGTTCTTC. Protein: CASSPRTDEQFF.

The chain uses TRBV5-5 and TRBJ1-1, with a possible D match to TRBD1 (5 bases). This CDR3 spans 14 amino acids. Germline V lookup: CDR1 SGHKS, CDR2 YYEKEE (reference sequence). With 3 bases removed from V and 2 bases from J, the gap between germline ends came to 11 bases. This chain's CDR3 is CASSWGTANTEAFF. DNA of the CDR3: TGTGCCAGCAGCTGGGGGACCGCTAACACTGAAGCTTTCTTT. Together with reference TRBV5-5 and TRBJ1-1, the CDR3 gives the full variable domain: DAGVTQSPTHLIKTRGQQVTLRCSPISGHKSVSWYQQVLGQGPQFIFQYYEKEERGRGNFPDRFSARQFPNYSSELNVNALLLGDSALYLCASSWGTANTEAFFGQGTRLTVV.

The gene calls are TRBV2 and TRBJ1-1; D remains ambiguous. This CDR3 is 10 amino acids long. CDR1 is SNHLY, CDR2 FYNNEI, per germline. Deletions cut 8 bases from V and 1 base from J, with 2 bases between. The CDR3 loop reads CASSNTEAFF. As DNA, the CDR3 is TGTGCCAGCTCGAACACTGAAGCTTTCTTT.

The rearrangement joins TRBV7-3 to TRBJ2-5, with 7 bases identical to TRBD2. The germline V gene has CDR1 SGHTA and CDR2 FQGTGA. V was pared by 3 bases and J by 1 base, with 2 bases of the junction left unmatched. The CDR3 has 14 amino acids. CDR3: CASSLGGGQETQYF. The CDR3 DNA is TGTGCCAGCAGCTTGGGCGGGGGCCAAGAGACCCAGTACTTC.

This clone has a single count. CDR3 DNA sequence: TGTGCCAGCAGTTACTCTGGGGGCACTGAAGCTTTCTTT. Translation gives CASSYSGGTEAFF. This chain connects TRBV6-5 to TRBJ1-1; D may be TRBD1 (5 bases). Germline CDR1 MNHEY, CDR2 SVGAGI. Trimming shortened V by 0 bases and J by 4 bases, and 6 bases separated the two germline ends. The CDR3 contains 13 residues.

This clone was detected only once. This chain uses TRBV7-8 with TRBJ1-5; D gene ambiguous. Per the germline V gene, CDR1 is SGHVS and CDR2 is FQNEAQ. V was clipped by 0 bases and J by 0 bases, with 9 bases between them. This CDR3 has 16 amino acids. The CDR3 DNA is TGTGCCAGCAGCTTAGCGCTGTGGAATAGCAATCAGCCCCAGCATTTT. This gives the protein CASSLALWNSNQPQHF.

The chain joins TRBV5-4 to TRBJ1-4, with D perhaps TRBD1 (6 bases). The CDR3 runs 16 residues. The V gene's germline CDR1 is SGHNT and CDR2 YYREEE (reference sequence). Deletions cut 3 bases from V and 0 bases from J, with 12 bases between. This chain's CDR3 is CASSSTGAATNEKLFF. The CDR3, as DNA: TGTGCCAGCAGCTCCACGGGGGCAGCAACTAATGAAAAACTGTTTTTT.

J is TRBJ2-7 and V is TRBV7-2, with 9 bases aligning to TRBD1. Germline values: CDR1 SGHTA, CDR2 FQGNSA. The CDR3 sequence is 16 residues long. Losses at the gene ends were 4 bases for V and 3 bases for J; bases not matched to a gene: 10. The CDR3 here is CASSSVGTGKDYEQYF. CDR3 in DNA: TGTGCCAGCAGCTCAGTGGGGACAGGGAAGGACTACGAGCAGTACTTC.